The 24 T cell receptor beta chains in this list originate from one sample, sequenced in a study of blood T cell repertoires in COVID-19. The repertoire was sequenced with immunoSEQ multiplex PCR; TCRdb's copy has only in-frame clones and lacks some. Here the sample spans more than 55,000 clones, 75% to 90% being singletons. The material sequenced was peripheral blood. These receptors all stem from a woman aged 60-75 years with COVID-19, enrolled during active disease.

The chain couples TRBV9 to TRBJ2-1; 8 positions match TRBD2. With V trimmed by 2 bases and J by 4 bases, 2 bases remained unmatched. The CDR3 extends over 14 amino acids. Looked up from germline, CDR1 is SGDLS and CDR2 is YYNGEE. CDR3 coding DNA: TGTGCCAGCAGCGTGACGGGAGGGTACAATGAGCAGTTCTTC. Its protein product is CASSVTGGYNEQFF.

The chain couples TRBV2 to TRBJ1-5, with TRBD1 as a possible D gene (5 bases). The V and J ends lost 4 bases and 7 bases respectively, with 14 bases between them. The CDR3 contains 14 residues. CDR1 SNHLY and CDR2 FYNNEI come from the germline V gene. CDR3 DNA: TGTGCCAGCAGTGGACGAAACGCAGGGCAGCCCCAGCATTTT. The encoded protein is CASSGRNAGQPQHF.

This chain uses TRBV27 with TRBJ1-2, with D tentatively TRBD1 (5 bases). The germline V gene encodes CDR1 MNHEY and CDR2 SMNVEV (reference sequence). There are 14 residues in the CDR3. Trimming shortened V by 4 bases and J by 3 bases, and 12 bases separated the two germline ends. CDR3 residues: CASSWAGIDYGYTF. CDR3 coding DNA: TGTGCCAGCAGTTGGGCAGGGATAGACTATGGCTACACCTTC.

The chain combines TRBV18 with TRBJ1-1; no definite D call. V lost 6 bases and J 5 bases, leaving 10 bases between the germline ends. Germline loops: CDR1 KGHSH, CDR2 LQKENI. The CDR3 totals 12 residues. CDR3 region: CASSLGLTEAFF. The CDR3 region has the DNA TGTGCCAGCTCCCTTGGCTTGACTGAAGCTTTCTTT.

This rearrangement joins TRBV5-1 to TRBJ1-3, with D hard to call. The germline V gene encodes CDR1 SGHRS and CDR2 YFSETQ. The germline V and J ends were trimmed by 5 bases and 1 base, with 16 bases remaining between them. The CDR3 loop spans 16 amino acids. The CDR3 reads CASSVDLFGSGNTIYF. The CDR3 DNA reads as TGCGCCAGCAGTGTGGATCTTTTCGGGTCTGGAAACACCATATATTTT. The full variable domain, with the rest looked up from reference TRBV5-1 and TRBJ1-3, is KAGVTQTPRYLIKTRGQQVTLSCSPISGHRSVSWYQQTPGQGLQFLFEYFSETQRNKGNFPGRFSGRQFSNSRSEMNVSTLELGDSALYLCASSVDLFGSGNTIYFGEGSWLTVV.

The V gene is TRBV7-2, the J gene TRBJ2-1, with D maybe TRBD1 (5 bases). Trimming cost V 5 bases and J 9 bases, with 14 bases left between them. CDR1 is SGHTA, CDR2 FQGNSA, per germline. This CDR3 contains 13 residues. CDR3 DNA: TGTGCCAGCAGCCGTTTTCAGGGAACTGAGCAGTTCTTC. Translated: CASSRFQGTEQFF. Looking up the rest from reference TRBV7-2 and TRBJ2-1 gives the full variable domain: GAGVSQSPSNKVTEKGKDVELRCDPISGHTALYWYRQSLGQGLEFLIYFQGNSAPDKSGLPSDRFSAERTGGSVSTLTIQRTQQEDSAVYLCASSRFQGTEQFFGPGTRLTVL.

V and J are TRBV6-6 and TRBJ2-5; 10 bases are shared with TRBD2. With 0 bases clipped from V and 5 bases from J, the junction kept 6 bases outside the gene matches. Germline CDR1 reads MNHNY; CDR2 reads SVGAGI (reference sequence). This CDR3 has 16 amino acids. The CDR3, as DNA: TGTGCCAGCAGTTACTCGCCTAGCGGGAGTATGGAGACCCAGTACTTC. It specifies CASSYSPSGSMETQYF.

V gene TRBV6-5 combines with J gene TRBJ2-7, with TRBD1 as a possible D gene (5 bases). The CDR3 sequence is 12 residues long. Germline assignment: CDR1 MNHEY and CDR2 SVGAGI. V dropped 5 bases and J dropped 4 bases, with 9 bases sitting between them. CDR3 protein: CASSPAGYEQYF. DNA for the CDR3: TGTGCCAGCAGTCCTGCAGGGTACGAGCAGTACTTC.

The chain has TRBV27 and TRBJ2-2; 7 positions agree with TRBD1. The germline CDR1 and CDR2 sequences are MNHEY and SMNVEV (reference sequence). After removal of 10 bases from V and 3 bases from J, the junction contained 11 bases not matched to a gene. The CDR3 consists of 15 residues. The CDR3 region is CATQPGQTYTGELFF. The CDR3, as DNA: TGTGCCACCCAACCGGGACAGACTTACACCGGGGAGCTGTTTTTT.

The genes are TRBV7-2 and TRBJ2-4; TRBD2 is a possible D gene (6 bases). V gave up 1 base and J gave up 7 bases, with 14 bases separating them. The CDR3 loop spans 15 amino acids. Looked up from germline, CDR1 is SGHTA and CDR2 is FQGNSA. CDR3 sequence reads: CASSLELVTRNIQYF. The CDR3 DNA reads TGTGCCAGCAGCTTAGAACTAGTGACTAGGAACATTCAGTACTTC.

This chain connects TRBV19 to TRBJ1-5, with TRBD1 matching over 9 bases. Germline lookup yields CDR1 LNHDA and CDR2 SQIVND (reference sequence). Losses at the gene ends were 5 bases for V and 1 base for J; bases not matched to a gene: 9. This CDR3 is 17 amino acids long. For the CDR3, the DNA is TGTGCCAGTAGTCCCCCTTCCGGGACAGGGAGCAATCAGCCCCAGCATTTT. Amino acids: CASSPPSGTGSNQPQHF.

The DNA for the CDR3 is TGTGCCAGCAGTTTATGGCCCGATCAGCCCCAGCATTTT. Translation gives CASSLWPDQPQHF. The chain employs TRBV27 and TRBJ1-5; no definite D call. The length of the CDR3 is 13 residues. Germline assignment: CDR1 MNHEY and CDR2 SMNVEV (reference sequence). The V gene lost 1 base and the J gene lost 5 bases, with 6 bases spanning the gap.

This chain uses TRBV7-2 with TRBJ2-7; D perhaps matches TRBD1 (5 bases). CDR1 and CDR2 from the germline V gene are SGHTA and FQGNSA. Trimming pared 1 base from V and 3 bases from J, leaving 10 bases between. The CDR3 length is 14 residues. CDR3 sequence: CASSLGAGIYEQYF. CDR3 DNA sequence: TGTGCCAGCAGCTTAGGGGCAGGGATCTACGAGCAGTACTTC.

The rearrangement joins TRBV30 to TRBJ1-1, with D maybe TRBD1 (6 bases). From germline, CDR1 is GTSNPN and CDR2 SVGIG (reference sequence). V was cut by 0 bases and J by 8 bases, with 13 bases left in between. The CDR3 is 13 amino acids. CDR3 sequence (DNA): TGTGCCTGGAGTGTAGTAGATACAGGGGAAGCTTTCTTT. This sequence encodes CAWSVVDTGEAFF.

The CDR3 sequence is CASSYRDNFSPQHF. The DNA of the CDR3 is TGTGCCAGCAGTTACCGGGACAACTTTTCGCCCCAGCATTTT. The chain joins TRBV28 to TRBJ1-5; possible D gene TRBD1, 6 bases. The CDR3 runs 14 residues. The V gene lost 4 bases and the J gene lost 9 bases, with 16 bases spanning the gap. The germline gives CDR1 MDHEN, CDR2 SYDVKM. The whole variable domain, remainder taken from reference TRBV28 and TRBJ1-5, is DVKVTQSSRYLVKRTGEKVFLECVQDMDHENMFWYRQDPGLGLRLIYFSYDVKMKEKGDIPEGYSVSREKKERFSLILESASTNQTSMYLCASSYRDNFSPQHFGDGTRLSIL.

This sequence joins TRBV15 and TRBJ2-5; a weak D match, TRBD1 (5 bases). V was cut by 1 base and J by 5 bases, with 11 bases left in between. The germline V gene has CDR1 LNHNV and CDR2 YYDKDF (reference sequence). This CDR3 contains 14 residues. The CDR3 DNA is TGTGCCACCAGCAGAGTACCAGGGTGGGAGACCCAGTACTTC. Protein product: CATSRVPGWETQYF.

This clone was recorded once. The CDR3 nucleotides are TGTGCCAGTAGTATTGCTCGGAGCTCTGGAAACACCATATATTTT. Protein: CASSIARSSGNTIYF. This rearrangement joins TRBV19 to TRBJ1-3; D gene unclear. Trimming took 3 bases from V and 0 from J, leaving 9 bases between them. Germline CDR1 is LNHDA and CDR2 is SQIVND (reference sequence). CDR3 length: 15 amino acids.

This chain links TRBV6-5 with TRBJ2-7; D is undetermined. Germline V lookup: CDR1 MNHEY, CDR2 SVGAGI. V lost 5 bases to trimming and J lost 2 bases, with 4 bases between them. CDR3 length: 11 residues. CDR3 nucleotide sequence: TGTGCCAGCAGTACGGCCTACGAGCAGTACTTC. Residues: CASSTAYEQYF.

The chain links TRBV9 to TRBJ2-5; the D is unclear. V gave up 4 bases and J gave up 3 bases, with 13 bases separating them. This CDR3 spans 14 amino acids. Germline CDR1 reads SGDLS; CDR2 reads YYNGEE. The CDR3 bases are TGTGCCAGCAGCCCTCTTAGCCGCGAAGAGACCCAGTACTTC. It translates to CASSPLSREETQYF.

The genes are TRBV7-6 and TRBJ2-7; 10 bases match TRBD1. Germline trimming cut 3 bases from V and 4 bases from J; bases unmatched to any gene: 3. Germline CDR1 and CDR2: SGHVS and FNYEAQ. The CDR3 runs 14 residues. CDR3 DNA sequence: TGTGCCAGCAGCTTCGGACAGGGGGAATACGAGCAGTACTTC. Protein: CASSFGQGEYEQYF.

The rearrangement links TRBV30 to TRBJ2-7, with a possible D match to TRBD1 (5 bases). Germline lookup yields CDR1 GTSNPN and CDR2 SVGIG (reference sequence). The CDR3 length is 13 residues. V was pared by 0 bases and J by 2 bases, with 8 bases between. The CDR3 sequence: CAWSVQVPYEQYF. CDR3 coding DNA: TGTGCCTGGAGTGTACAGGTGCCCTACGAGCAGTACTTC.

This rearrangement joins TRBV6-2 or TRBV6-3 to TRBJ1-4; D might be TRBD1 (6 bases). Germline CDR1 and CDR2: MNHEY and SVGEGT. The CDR3 totals 16 residues. The V end lost 0 bases, the J end lost 2 bases, and 10 bases lay between the germline ends. The CDR3 spells CASSYSRQDTNEKLFF. The CDR3 bases are TGTGCCAGCAGTTACTCACGACAGGACACTAATGAAAAACTGTTTTTT.

The V gene is TRBV27, the J gene TRBJ1-6; D is undetermined. The CDR3 is made up of 14 amino acids. V lost 6 bases to trimming and J lost 10 bases, with 16 bases between them. Germline CDR1 MNHEY, CDR2 SMNVEV (reference sequence). The CDR3 here is CASRGLRDRSPLHF. The DNA for the CDR3 is TGTGCCAGCAGAGGCCTTCGGGATAGATCACCCCTCCACTTT.

V is TRBV15 and J is TRBJ2-5, with D maybe TRBD2 (6 bases). With 4 bases removed from V and 5 bases from J, the gap between germline ends came to 11 bases. The CDR3 totals 13 residues. The germline gives CDR1 LNHNV, CDR2 YYDKDF (reference sequence). CDR3 bases: TGTGCCACCAGCACAGCGGGCGGGGAGACCCAGTACTTC. Translating it yields CATSTAGGETQYF.